Shown below are 32 T cell receptor beta chains from a single sample sequenced in a study of T-cell memory formation after mild COVID-19 (dated by TCRdb to the early 2020s). Libraries were made using 5' RACE. Sequencing was performed on an Illumina NovaSeq 6000. TCRdb reworked the public reads: Q25 trimming with fastp, MiXCR clone assembly, productive beta chains retained. Here each entry gathers all rows of one CDR3 protein and keeps the most common genes and DNA. This sample gives some 70,000 distinct CDR3 sequences in total; around 15% of them show up just once. The ten top clones hold 30% to 35% of the sample. The sequencing sample was made of PBMCs or a T cell subset sorted from them (not recorded which). The receptors come from an adult woman who had mild COVID-19 (a few samples of this study predate the infection). The sample titles of this study are shuffled in the database, so cell type and time point are left out; the donor was told from shared clones.

V gene TRBV9 combines with J gene TRBJ2-7; D unresolved. Germline V lookup: CDR1 SGDLS, CDR2 YYNGEE. V was clipped by 1 base and J by 5 bases, with 10 bases between them. The CDR3 covers 13 residues. This CDR3 reads CASSVSPRDEQYF. The CDR3 coding sequence is TGTGCCAGCAGCGTAAGCCCTAGGGACGAGCAGTACTTC.

This clonotype occurred a few times. The chain carries TRBV3-1 and TRBJ2-3; either TRBD1 or TRBD2 may supply D (5 bases each). The V gene's germline CDR1 is LGHDT and CDR2 YNNKEL (reference sequence). The CDR3 spans 11 residues. V lost 0 bases and J lost 14, with 9 bases in between. CDR3 DNA sequence: TGTGCCAGCAGCCAAGAGGGGGACCCGTATTTT. Residues: CASSQEGDPYF.

The chain is built from TRBV9 and TRBJ1-3; D is ambiguous. This CDR3 region has 14 residues. Trimming left V 0 bases short and J 11 bases short, with 15 bases between. Per germline, CDR1 SGDLS and CDR2 YYNGEE. The CDR3 DNA reads as TGTGCCAGCAGCGTAGGATTATCTCCAAATTCCATATATTTT. This gives the protein CASSVGLSPNSIYF. Complete variable domain (other parts from reference TRBV9 and TRBJ1-3): DSGVTQTPKHLITATGQRVTLRCSPRSGDLSVYWYQQSLDQGLQFLIQYYNGEERAKGNILERFSAQQFPDLHSELNLSSLELGDSALYFCASSVGLSPNSIYFGEGSWLTVV.

This chain connects TRBV29-1 to TRBJ2-7; D may be TRBD1 (5 bases). This CDR3 region has 12 residues. V lost 5 bases and J lost 3, with 11 bases in between. Germline V gene sequence: CDR1 SQVTM, CDR2 ANQGSEA. CDR3 region: CSVQTEFYEQYF. As DNA, the CDR3 is TGCAGCGTTCAGACAGAGTTCTACGAGCAGTACTTC.

The rearrangement uses TRBV10-3 and TRBJ1-1; TRBD1 might be the D (6 bases). CDR1 is ENHRY, CDR2 SYGVKD, per germline. Trimming removed 3 bases from V and 0 bases from J, with 14 bases in between. This CDR3 spans 16 amino acids. CDR3 sequence: CAISDPGHHMNTEAFF. CDR3 nucleotides: TGTGCCATCAGTGACCCGGGACACCACATGAACACTGAAGCTTTCTTT.

The chain links TRBV19 to TRBJ2-7; D may be TRBD2 (7 bases). Deletions cut 1 base from V and 5 bases from J, with 15 bases between. CDR3 length equals 15 residues. Germline V gives CDR1 LNHDA, CDR2 SQIVND (reference sequence). The CDR3 nucleotides are TGTGCCAGTAGTATAGGGATGGGGGGGCTCGACGAGCAGTACTTC. Amino acids: CASSIGMGGLDEQYF.

Only a few counts were recorded for this clonotype. The chain has TRBV5-6 and TRBJ2-7, with no clear D. V was cut by 3 bases and J by 4 bases, with 8 bases left in between. The germline gives CDR1 SGHDT, CDR2 YYEEEE. This CDR3 is 12 amino acids long. DNA of the CDR3: TGTGCCAGCAGCTCCGCAGTGTACGAGCAGTACTTC. Protein: CASSSAVYEQYF.

This clonotype was recorded a few times. The chain joins TRBV20-1 to TRBJ2-7; TRBD2 might be the D (6 bases). The CDR3 loop spans 14 amino acids. V lost 3 bases and J 3 bases, leaving 15 bases between the germline ends. Germline lookup yields CDR1 DFQATT and CDR2 SNEGSKA (reference sequence). This CDR3 reads CSARDTSNSYEQYF. The DNA for the CDR3 is TGCAGTGCTAGGGACACTAGCAACAGCTACGAGCAGTACTTC.

This clonotype has just a few counts. V gene TRBV11-2 combines with J gene TRBJ2-5; D might be TRBD1 (5 bases). The CDR3 totals 13 residues. V was clipped by 5 bases and J by 5 bases, with 12 bases between them. Germline lookup yields CDR1 SGHAT and CDR2 FQNNGV. The CDR3 DNA reads as TGTGCCAGCAGCCTGGGGCCTCTGGAGACCCAGTACTTC. Translation: CASSLGPLETQYF. Full variable domain (remainder filled in from reference TRBV11-2 and TRBJ2-5): EAGVAQSPRYKIIEKRQSVAFWCNPISGHATLYWYQQILGQGPKLLIQFQNNGVVDDSQLPKDRFSAERLKGVDSTLKIQPAKLEDSAVYLCASSLGPLETQYFGPGTRLLVL.

This clonotype was counted a few times. J is TRBJ2-7 and V is TRBV3-1, with TRBD2 matching over 10 bases. CDR1 and CDR2 (germline): LGHDT, YNNKEL (reference sequence). The CDR3 runs 14 residues. After removal of 1 base from V and 5 bases from J, the junction contained 2 bases not matched to a gene. CDR3 in DNA: TGTGCCAGCAGCCAAGGACTAGCGGGCGACGAGCAGTACTTC. This translates into CASSQGLAGDEQYF.

The chain combines TRBV7-9 with TRBJ1-2; 9 nucleotides agree with TRBD1. This CDR3 is 14 amino acids long. CDR1 and CDR2 from the germline V gene are SEHNR and FQNEAQ (reference sequence). The V segment lost 5 bases and the J segment 5 bases; nucleotides outside the gene matches: 6. DNA for the CDR3: TGTGCCAGCAGCCGGGACAGGGCGGTGTATGGCTACACCTTC. Translation gives CASSRDRAVYGYTF.

This clonotype appeared a few times. This chain uses TRBV7-9 with TRBJ2-5, with TRBD1 identical over 7 bases. After removal of 4 bases from V and 1 base from J, the junction contained 3 bases not matched to a gene. The CDR3 sequence is 14 residues long. Per germline, CDR1 SEHNR and CDR2 FQNEAQ (reference sequence). The CDR3 bases are TGTGCCAGCAGCTGGACAGGCTTCCAAGAGACCCAGTACTTC. This codes for CASSWTGFQETQYF.

This clonotype has a handful of counts. As DNA, the CDR3 is TGTGCCAGCAGCGATCAGGGGCCCCAGCATTTT. Its protein is CASSDQGPQHF. The rearrangement joins TRBV7-9 to TRBJ1-5; tentatively, D is TRBD1 (5 bases). CDR1 SEHNR and CDR2 FQNEAQ come from the germline V gene (reference sequence). This CDR3 has 11 residues. The ends were cut back, 5 bases at V and 9 bases at J, with 8 bases in the middle.

This clonotype was detected many times. This chain connects TRBV11-3 to TRBJ2-7, with TRBD2 as a possible D gene (6 bases). This CDR3 contains 14 residues. The germline gives CDR1 SGHNT, CDR2 YENEEA. The V and J ends lost 5 bases and 8 bases respectively, with 19 bases between them. The CDR3 loop is CASSLGTQLRQQYF. The DNA for the CDR3 is TGTGCCAGCAGCCTAGGGACTCAACTACGCCAGCAGTACTTC.

This clonotype was detected a few times. The J gene is TRBJ1-1, the V gene TRBV4-3; D uncertain. Germline assignment: CDR1 LGHNA and CDR2 YSLEER. V was pared by 6 bases and J by 5 bases, with 16 bases between. CDR3 length: 14 amino acids. This chain's CDR3 is CASRLTLGGTEAFF. The DNA of the CDR3 is TGCGCCAGCAGACTCACACTGGGCGGTACTGAAGCTTTCTTT.

In this sample, this clonotype turned up once. The gene calls are TRBV29-1 and TRBJ2-5; unclear D gene. The germline gives CDR1 SQVTM, CDR2 ANQGSEA. Trimming pared 3 bases from V and 2 bases from J, leaving 7 bases between. This CDR3 contains 12 residues. The CDR3 nucleotides read TGCAGCGTTGAGCGAGAACAAGAGACCCAGTACTTC. It is translated as CSVEREQETQYF.

The chain employs TRBV20-1 and TRBJ2-7; maybe TRBD2 (5 bases). Germline-derived CDR1 and CDR2 are DFQATT and SNEGSKA (reference sequence). This CDR3 region has 13 residues. Trimming stripped 0 bases from V and 3 bases from J, with 9 bases between. The CDR3 sequence is CSARESGDYEQYF. For the CDR3, the DNA is TGCAGTGCTAGAGAAAGCGGAGACTACGAGCAGTACTTC.

This clonotype was picked up many times. This chain links TRBV20-1 with TRBJ1-1, with 7 bases fitting TRBD1. The V gene end was trimmed by 5 bases and the J gene end by 2 bases; junction bases not matched to a gene: 8. The CDR3 length is 14 residues. Per germline, CDR1 DFQATT and CDR2 SNEGSKA (reference sequence). The CDR3 DNA follows: TGCAGTGCTTTCTTCAGGGGGGGAAACACTGAAGCTTTCTTT. It specifies CSAFFRGGNTEAFF.

CDR3 bases: TGTGCTAGTGGTTGGGGACAGGGGGCTACAGATCTGGAAGCCAAAAACATTCAGTACTTC. Translated, it gives CASGWGQGATDLEAKNIQYF. The chain uses TRBV12-5 and TRBJ2-4, with 12 bases that match TRBD1. Per germline, CDR1 LGHNT and CDR2 FRNRAP. CDR3 length: 20 amino acids. V dropped 4 bases and J dropped 0; count of bases not matched to a gene: 13.

DNA of the CDR3: TGTGCCAGCAGCGTCGCTAGCGGGGGGATAGGAGATACGCAGTATTTT. Protein product: CASSVASGGIGDTQYF. V usage is TRBV9 and J usage is TRBJ2-3, with 11 bases fitting TRBD2. Germline V lookup: CDR1 SGDLS, CDR2 YYNGEE. After removal of 2 bases from V and 5 bases from J, the junction contained 7 bases not matched to a gene. This CDR3 has 16 residues.

The gene calls are TRBV3-1 and TRBJ2-3; D could derive from TRBD1 or TRBD2 (6 bases each). Trimming removed 1 base at V and 3 bases at J, with 20 bases between. Germline V gene sequence: CDR1 LGHDT, CDR2 YNNKEL (reference sequence). The CDR3 is 18 amino acids. CDR3 region: CASSQVLASGARTDTQYF. Here the CDR3 DNA reads TGTGCCAGCAGCCAAGTGTTGGCGTCGGGGGCGAGGACAGATACGCAGTATTTT.

The V and J genes are TRBV29-1 and TRBJ2-1; D assignment may be TRBD1 or TRBD2 (9 bases each). The V gene's germline CDR1 is SQVTM and CDR2 ANQGSEA. The CDR3 is 15 amino acids. The V gene lost 8 bases and the J gene lost 5 bases, with 22 bases spanning the gap. The CDR3 protein is CSSAGGDRVNNEQFF. DNA of the CDR3: TGCAGCTCCGCGGGGGGGGACAGGGTAAACAATGAGCAGTTCTTC.

The chain recombines TRBV7-6 with TRBJ2-1; TRBD2 matches 10 bases. The CDR3 is 12 residues long. Trimming removed 5 bases from V and 10 bases from J; junction bases left unmatched: 2. The germline gives CDR1 SGHVS, CDR2 FNYEAQ. Here the CDR3 reads CASSILAGEQFF. CDR3 bases: TGTGCCAGCAGCATACTAGCGGGGGAGCAGTTCTTC.

This clonotype was detected a few times. The rearrangement uses TRBV7-2 and TRBJ1-2, with D unresolved. The CDR3 runs 11 residues. Germline V gene sequence: CDR1 SGHTA, CDR2 FQGNSA. The V and J ends lost 11 bases and 2 bases respectively, with 9 bases between them. In nucleotides, the CDR3 is TGTGCCGTACCAGTAAACTATGGCTACACCTTC. This encodes CAVPVNYGYTF.

This clonotype was detected only a few times. The chain joins TRBV20-1 to TRBJ2-7; TRBD2 matches 8 bases. The CDR3 totals 16 residues. The germline V gene encodes CDR1 DFQATT and CDR2 SNEGSKA (reference sequence). The J segment lost 3 bases and the V segment lost 0 bases, leaving 10 bases of the junction unmatched. The CDR3 is CSARDRLAGGLYEQYF. As DNA, the CDR3 is TGCAGTGCTAGAGATCGCCTGGCGGGAGGCCTCTACGAGCAGTACTTC.

The rearrangement joins TRBV19 to TRBJ2-2, with D unclear. With 1 base removed from V and 4 bases from J, the gap between germline ends came to 7 bases. The CDR3 is 14 amino acids. From germline, CDR1 is LNHDA and CDR2 SQIVND (reference sequence). CDR3: CASSIGAGTGELFF. DNA for the CDR3: TGTGCCAGTAGTATAGGGGCTGGCACCGGGGAGCTGTTTTTT.

V is TRBV28 and J is TRBJ2-3; TRBD2 aligns across 9 bases. CDR1 is MDHEN, CDR2 SYDVKM, per germline. There are 17 residues in the CDR3. The V segment lost 5 bases and the J segment 2 bases; nucleotides outside the gene matches: 11. The CDR3 DNA reads TGTGCCAGCAGTCCTAGCGGGACCCAACTAATCACAGATACGCAGTATTTT. This codes for CASSPSGTQLITDTQYF.

This clonotype was counted between two and nine times. This rearrangement joins TRBV9 to TRBJ2-2; the match to TRBD1 covers 8 bases. Germline assignment: CDR1 SGDLS and CDR2 YYNGEE. J gave up 8 bases and V 3 bases, and 12 bases lay outside the gene matches. The CDR3 spans 16 residues. The CDR3 sequence: CASSDTGTGSLGELFF. CDR3 in DNA: TGTGCCAGCAGCGACACCGGGACAGGATCCTTGGGGGAGCTGTTTTTT.

This chain links TRBV29-1 with TRBJ1-1; no clear D gene. The CDR3 consists of 10 residues. Trimming took 6 bases from V and 2 from J, leaving 4 bases between them. The germline V gene has CDR1 SQVTM and CDR2 ANQGSEA. The CDR3, as DNA: TGCAGCGTCCGAAACACTGAAGCTTTCTTT. Amino acid sequence: CSVRNTEAFF.

The chain is built from TRBV4-3 and TRBJ1-2; D ambiguous. The CDR3 loop spans 15 amino acids. CDR1 LGHNA and CDR2 YSLEER come from the germline V gene. V lost 0 bases and J 10 bases, leaving 18 bases between the germline ends. The CDR3: CASSQDREGGGDYTF. CDR3 coding DNA: TGCGCCAGCAGCCAAGATCGGGAGGGTGGAGGTGACTACACCTTC.

The genes are TRBV6-5 and TRBJ2-1; TRBD2 matches at 14 bases. Germline-derived CDR1 and CDR2 are MNHEY and SVGAGI. The CDR3 consists of 16 residues. The junction had 5 bases not matched to a gene; V was cut back by 5 bases and J by 5 bases. The CDR3 nucleotides read TGTGCCAGCAGTCCCATGACTAGCGGGGGGGACAATGAGCAGTTCTTC. This translates into CASSPMTSGGDNEQFF.

This clonotype was detected a few times. The gene calls are TRBV30 and TRBJ2-6, with 10 bases aligning to TRBD1. The germline V gene encodes CDR1 GTSNPN and CDR2 SVGIG (reference sequence). Trimming removed 6 bases from V and 0 bases from J; junction bases left unmatched: 5. CDR3 length: 16 residues. In DNA form, the CDR3 reads TGTGCCTGTGAGACAGGGGGCGTCTCTGGGGCCAACGTCCTGACTTTC. Encoded protein: CACETGGVSGANVLTF.